The entry below describes one T cell receptor beta chain. Two rounds of nested PCR, of about 16 and 10 cycles, were run on TCRalpha and TCRbeta cDNA. TCRdb reprocessed the 5' RACE reads; each CDR3 protein has one entry and no DNA is given. The clone table shows fewer than 200,000 distinct CDR3 sequences, with the ten largest holding 2% to 2.5%. The data stem from a study of monozygotic twins with inflammatory bowel disease. Unsorted whole blood yielded the total RNA, with T cells left unselected. The germline V gene encodes CDR1 MNHEY and CDR2 SVGAGI. The CDR3 has 16 amino acids. The sequenced sample consisted of blood. This chain connects TRBV6-5 to TRBJ1-5; TCRdb designates TRBD1, a call that cannot be tested without DNA. This clonotype was obtained from a human donor with ulcerative colitis or Crohn's disease, or a healthy co-twin of an affected twin (not recorded which). CDR3 in amino acids: CASSTPKGGLNQPQHF.